This is a list of T cell receptor beta chains from one sample in a study of T cell responses to AZD1222 COVID-19 vaccine. Method: immunoSEQ multiplex PCR; TCRdb's copy keeps in-frame clones and lacks some. Here the sample spans approximately 100,000 clones, roughly nine tenths being singletons. Material: peripheral blood, obtained on day 0 of AZD1222 vaccination. These TCRs come from an adult in good health. CDR3s include the opening cysteine and the closing phenylalanine or tryptophan. Each record gives: V gene, clone size, J gene, D gene, CDR3 protein, CDR3 DNA. The D gene is left open where the match is weak. Clone size is given for some rows only: seen once, a few or many times, or a class if the clone is expanded.

v_call: TRBV4-3; clone_size: NA; j_call: TRBJ2-4; d_call: NA; cdr3_aa: CASSQDLSMAERIQYF; cdr3_nt: TGCGCCAGCAGCCAAGATCTCTCTATGGCCGAAAGGATTCAGTACTTC
v_call: TRBV5-1; clone_size: once; j_call: TRBJ2-7; d_call: NA; cdr3_aa: CASSSAEDLSYEQYF; cdr3_nt: TGCGCCAGCAGCTCCGCGGAGGACCTCTCCTACGAGCAGTACTTC
v_call: TRBV10-2; clone_size: NA; j_call: TRBJ1-5; d_call: NA; cdr3_aa: CASREGSSGGRGPQHF; cdr3_nt: TGCGCCAGCAGGGAGGGTAGTAGCGGGGGGCGGGGGCCCCAGCATTTT
v_call: TRBV6-2/TRBV6-3; clone_size: NA; j_call: TRBJ2-3; d_call: NA; cdr3_aa: CASSPTGIRADTQYF; cdr3_nt: TGTGCCAGCAGTCCCACAGGGATTAGAGCAGATACGCAGTATTTT
v_call: TRBV7-2; clone_size: NA; j_call: TRBJ1-6; d_call: NA; cdr3_aa: CASSLVLYNSPLHF; cdr3_nt: TGTGCCAGCAGCTTAGTCCTGTATAATTCACCCCTCCACTTT
v_call: TRBV5-6; clone_size: once; j_call: TRBJ1-1; d_call: NA; cdr3_aa: CASRLTGNTEAFF; cdr3_nt: TGTGCCAGCAGACTGACTGGGAACACTGAAGCTTTCTTT
v_call: TRBV10-1; clone_size: once; j_call: TRBJ2-1; d_call: TRBD1; cdr3_aa: CASRGTGSYNEQFF; cdr3_nt: TGCGCCAGCAGGGGGACAGGCTCCTACAATGAGCAGTTCTTC
v_call: TRBV7-9; clone_size: NA; j_call: TRBJ1-4; d_call: TRBD1; cdr3_aa: CASTSGTDEKLFF; cdr3_nt: TGTGCCAGCACCTCCGGGACAGATGAAAAACTGTTTTTT
v_call: TRBV27; clone_size: NA; j_call: TRBJ1-6; d_call: TRBD1; cdr3_aa: CASSVLPGTGYSPLHF; cdr3_nt: TGTGCCAGCAGTGTCCTCCCCGGGACAGGGTATTCACCCCTCCACTTT
v_call: TRBV30; clone_size: NA; j_call: TRBJ2-7; d_call: TRBD1; cdr3_aa: CAWRDRGLYEQYF; cdr3_nt: TGTGCCTGGAGAGACAGGGGGCTATACGAGCAGTACTTC
v_call: TRBV7-3; clone_size: NA; j_call: TRBJ1-1; d_call: TRBD1; cdr3_aa: CASSLIGTAEAFF; cdr3_nt: TGTGCCAGCAGCTTAATAGGGACAGCTGAAGCTTTCTTT
v_call: TRBV4-3; clone_size: NA; j_call: TRBJ1-1; d_call: NA; cdr3_aa: CASSQRPGGRNTEAFF; cdr3_nt: TGCGCCAGCAGCCAACGTCCGGGGGGGCGAAACACTGAAGCTTTCTTT
v_call: TRBV6-4; clone_size: NA; j_call: TRBJ2-3; d_call: NA; cdr3_aa: CASTTLTQYF; cdr3_nt: TGTGCCAGCACCACGCTTACGCAGTATTTT
v_call: TRBV3-1/TRBV3-2; clone_size: NA; j_call: TRBJ2-2; d_call: NA; cdr3_aa: CASSQEAGLAGELFF; cdr3_nt: TGTGCCAGCAGCCAAGAGGCAGGGCTCGCCGGGGAGCTGTTTTTT
v_call: TRBV5-1; clone_size: NA; j_call: TRBJ1-4; d_call: NA; cdr3_aa: CASSKAGIALNEKLFF; cdr3_nt: TGCGCCAGCAGCAAAGCCGGGATCGCTCTTAATGAAAAACTGTTTTTT
v_call: TRBV5-1; clone_size: NA; j_call: TRBJ2-2; d_call: TRBD1; cdr3_aa: CASSPRGTVNTGELFF; cdr3_nt: TGCGCCAGCAGCCCCCGTGGGACAGTGAACACCGGGGAGCTGTTTTTT
v_call: TRBV6-2/TRBV6-3; clone_size: NA; j_call: TRBJ1-2; d_call: NA; cdr3_aa: CASSDRGYGYTF; cdr3_nt: TGTGCCAGCAGCGACCGCGGCTATGGCTACACCTTC
v_call: TRBV29-1; clone_size: NA; j_call: TRBJ1-1; d_call: TRBD1; cdr3_aa: CSVGQIMNTEAFF; cdr3_nt: TGCAGCGTGGGACAGATAATGAACACTGAAGCTTTCTTT
v_call: TRBV19; clone_size: NA; j_call: TRBJ2-1; d_call: TRBD1; cdr3_aa: CASSIGQGSSYNEQFF; cdr3_nt: TGTGCCAGTAGTATCGGACAGGGGAGCTCCTACAATGAGCAGTTCTTC
v_call: TRBV27; clone_size: NA; j_call: TRBJ2-2; d_call: TRBD1; cdr3_aa: CASSGQGWNTGELFF; cdr3_nt: TGTGCCAGCAGTGGACAGGGGTGGAACACCGGGGAGCTGTTTTTT
v_call: TRBV5-1; clone_size: NA; j_call: TRBJ1-1; d_call: TRBD1; cdr3_aa: CASSLDRAGTEAFF; cdr3_nt: TGCGCCAGCAGCCTGGACAGGGCGGGCACTGAAGCTTTCTTT
v_call: TRBV6-5; clone_size: NA; j_call: TRBJ2-3; d_call: NA; cdr3_aa: CASGGQVSDTQYF; cdr3_nt: TGTGCCAGCGGAGGGCAGGTATCCGATACGCAGTATTTT
v_call: TRBV5-6; clone_size: NA; j_call: TRBJ1-4; d_call: TRBD1; cdr3_aa: CASSLGDRGREKLFF; cdr3_nt: TGTGCCAGCAGCTTGGGAGACAGGGGGCGAGAAAAACTGTTTTTT
v_call: TRBV2; clone_size: NA; j_call: TRBJ1-6; d_call: NA; cdr3_aa: CASSPPAPRPGHRHYNSPLHF; cdr3_nt: TGTGCCAGCAGTCCCCCGGCACCAAGACCGGGACACCGACACTATAATTCACCCCTCCACTTT
v_call: TRBV6-5; clone_size: NA; j_call: TRBJ2-2; d_call: TRBD1; cdr3_aa: CASSYRDSLTGELFF; cdr3_nt: TGTGCCAGCAGTTATCGGGACAGCCTTACCGGGGAGCTGTTTTTT
v_call: TRBV6-5; clone_size: NA; j_call: TRBJ1-2; d_call: NA; cdr3_aa: CASSYVGSSYGYTF; cdr3_nt: TGTGCCAGCAGTTACGTAGGCAGCTCCTATGGCTACACCTTC
v_call: TRBV24-1; clone_size: NA; j_call: TRBJ2-1; d_call: NA; cdr3_aa: CATSPQGPSYNEQFF; cdr3_nt: TGTGCCACCAGTCCCCAGGGGCCTTCCTACAATGAGCAGTTCTTC
v_call: TRBV19; clone_size: NA; j_call: TRBJ2-5; d_call: TRBD1; cdr3_aa: CASSRTGGPETQYF; cdr3_nt: TGTGCCAGTAGTAGAACAGGGGGTCCGGAGACCCAGTACTTC
v_call: TRBV6-4; clone_size: once; j_call: TRBJ1-1; d_call: NA; cdr3_aa: CASSTDLNTEAFF; cdr3_nt: TGTGCCAGCAGCACTGATTTGAACACTGAAGCTTTCTTT
v_call: TRBV3-1/TRBV3-2; clone_size: NA; j_call: TRBJ1-2; d_call: NA; cdr3_aa: CASSQVGRGYGYTF; cdr3_nt: TGTGCCAGCAGCCAAGTCGGGCGGGGCTATGGCTACACCTTC
v_call: TRBV6-5; clone_size: NA; j_call: TRBJ1-4; d_call: NA; cdr3_aa: CASSYGAGAANEKLFF; cdr3_nt: TGTGCCAGCAGTTACGGGGCAGGGGCGGCTAATGAAAAACTGTTTTTT
v_call: TRBV15; clone_size: NA; j_call: TRBJ2-6; d_call: NA; cdr3_aa: CATRRSESGANVLTF; cdr3_nt: TGTGCCACCAGAAGGTCGGAGTCTGGGGCCAACGTCCTGACTTTC
v_call: TRBV7-8; clone_size: NA; j_call: TRBJ2-7; d_call: NA; cdr3_aa: CASSPTVTSTYEQYF; cdr3_nt: TGTGCCAGCAGCCCTACGGTGACATCTACCTACGAGCAGTACTTC
v_call: TRBV13; clone_size: NA; j_call: TRBJ1-3; d_call: TRBD1; cdr3_aa: CASSPGQGTGNTIYF; cdr3_nt: TGTGCCAGCAGCCCCGGACAGGGGACAGGAAACACCATATATTTT
v_call: TRBV4-3; clone_size: NA; j_call: TRBJ2-1; d_call: NA; cdr3_aa: CASSQEGHRTDNEQFF; cdr3_nt: TGCGCCAGCAGCCAAGAGGGGCACAGGACCGACAATGAGCAGTTCTTC
v_call: TRBV5-6; clone_size: NA; j_call: TRBJ1-1; d_call: NA; cdr3_aa: CASSLGPYTEAFF; cdr3_nt: TGTGCCAGCAGCCTGGGACCGTACACTGAAGCTTTCTTT
v_call: TRBV6-5; clone_size: NA; j_call: TRBJ2-1; d_call: TRBD2; cdr3_aa: CASSYSASGGDEQFF; cdr3_nt: TGTGCCAGCAGTTACTCTGCTAGCGGGGGAGATGAGCAGTTCTTC
v_call: TRBV2; clone_size: NA; j_call: TRBJ1-2; d_call: NA; cdr3_aa: CASSEGGEGYGYTF; cdr3_nt: TGTGCCAGCAGTGAAGGGGGCGAGGGCTATGGCTACACCTTC
v_call: TRBV7-6; clone_size: NA; j_call: TRBJ1-2; d_call: NA; cdr3_aa: CASSSPGTAGRGYTF; cdr3_nt: TGTGCCAGCAGCTCCCCGGGGACGGCGGGTAGGGGCTACACCTTC
v_call: TRBV12-5; clone_size: NA; j_call: TRBJ1-5; d_call: TRBD1; cdr3_aa: CASGFGTGGQPQHF; cdr3_nt: TGTGCTAGTGGTTTCGGGACAGGGGGACAGCCCCAGCATTTT
v_call: TRBV7-2; clone_size: medium-sized; j_call: TRBJ1-5; d_call: TRBD1; cdr3_aa: CASSPGTGGHQPQHF; cdr3_nt: TGTGCCAGCAGCCCCGGGACAGGGGGACATCAGCCCCAGCATTTT
v_call: TRBV11-2; clone_size: once; j_call: TRBJ1-6; d_call: TRBD1; cdr3_aa: CASSPGTGGSPLHF; cdr3_nt: TGTGCCAGCAGCCCAGGGACAGGGGGTTCACCCCTCCACTTT
v_call: TRBV5-1; clone_size: NA; j_call: TRBJ1-5; d_call: NA; cdr3_aa: CASSLGEGQPQHF; cdr3_nt: TGCGCCAGCAGCTTGGGGGAGGGTCAGCCCCAGCATTTT
v_call: TRBV5-8; clone_size: NA; j_call: TRBJ1-5; d_call: NA; cdr3_aa: CASSTDRNQPQHF; cdr3_nt: TGTGCCAGCAGCACCGACAGAAATCAGCCCCAGCATTTT
v_call: TRBV6-5; clone_size: NA; j_call: TRBJ1-4; d_call: NA; cdr3_aa: CASSYTATNEKLFF; cdr3_nt: TGTGCCAGCAGTTACACAGCAACTAATGAAAAACTGTTTTTT
v_call: TRBV2; clone_size: NA; j_call: TRBJ2-4; d_call: TRBD2; cdr3_aa: CASRGGENIQYF; cdr3_nt: TGTGCCAGCAGGGGGGGGGAAAACATTCAGTACTTC